Listed below are T cell receptor beta chains from one sample, sequenced in a study of blood T cell repertoires in COVID-19. TCRdb's copy holds only in-frame clones and misses some; the assay was immunoSEQ multiplex PCR. The sample comprises around 170,000 clones, around 67% of which are singletons, and 3% rests with the top ten. The sequenced sample was peripheral blood. These receptors all stem from an elderly woman with acute or convalescent COVID-19. The CDR3 runs from the conserved cysteine through the conserved F or W. A D gene is named only where the DNA matches it firmly. A row's size may be missing; if present it is once, few, many or a size class.

>-|TRBV21-1|-|TRBJ2-2
CASSKGRAQNTGELFF
TGTGCCAGCAGCAAAGGGAGGGCCCAGAACACCGGGGAGCTGTTTTTT
>-|TRBV12-1|-|TRBJ2-5
CASSKWTSGRAQETQYF
TGTGCCAGCAGCAAGTGGACTAGCGGGAGGGCCCAGGAGACCCAGTACTTC
>-|TRBV28|TRBD1|TRBJ1-1
CASRTAQSGQGEAFF
TGTGCCAGCAGGACGGCTCAATCGGGACAGGGGGAGGCTTTCTTT
>-|TRBV5-1|-|TRBJ1-1
CASSTVGIGDSGTEAFF
TGCGCCAGCAGCACTGTGGGGATTGGGGACTCGGGCACTGAAGCTTTCTTT
>-|TRBV5-5|-|TRBJ2-5
CASSLVSEGEETQYF
TGTGCCAGCAGCTTGGTTTCTGAGGGAGAAGAGACCCAGTACTTC
>-|TRBV18|-|TRBJ2-5
CASSLTGTQETQYF
TGTGCCAGCTCACTGACAGGTACCCAAGAGACCCAGTACTTC
>-|TRBV3-1/TRBV3-2|-|TRBJ2-1
CASSHPRSSYNEQFF
TGTGCCAGCAGCCATCCACGGAGCTCCTACAATGAGCAGTTCTTC
>-|TRBV5-1|-|TRBJ2-6
CASSLSGANVLTF
TGCGCCAGCAGCCTCTCTGGGGCCAACGTCCTGACTTTC
>-|TRBV6-6|-|TRBJ2-2
CASSSLPQAGGELFF
TGTGCCAGCAGCTCCCTTCCCCAGGCGGGCGGGGAGCTGTTTTTT
>-|TRBV11-2|-|TRBJ2-7
CASSPLNSGSSYEQYF
TGTGCCAGCAGCCCCCTTAATAGCGGAAGCTCCTACGAGCAGTACTTC
>few|TRBV6-2/TRBV6-3|-|TRBJ2-1
CASSSRLALLKNEQFF
TGTGCCAGCAGTTCGCGTCTAGCGTTGTTGAAAAATGAGCAGTTCTTC
>-|TRBV3-1/TRBV3-2|-|TRBJ2-7
CASSLDRSYEQYF
TGTGCCAGCAGCTTGGACAGATCCTACGAGCAGTACTTC
>-|TRBV24-1|TRBD1|TRBJ1-1
CATSDPTGDSTEAFF
TGTGCCACCAGTGATCCGACAGGGGATTCCACTGAAGCTTTCTTT
>few|TRBV19|-|TRBJ1-5
CASSIVAGRARPQHF
TGTGCCAGTAGTATAGTGGCAGGGAGGGCTAGGCCCCAGCATTTT
>-|TRBV2|-|TRBJ1-1
CASSEWGEMNTEAFF
TGTGCCAGCAGTGAATGGGGGGAAATGAACACTGAAGCTTTCTTT
>-|TRBV19|-|TRBJ2-5
CASSRGSQETQYF
TGTGCCAGTAGTCGGGGGTCCCAAGAGACCCAGTACTTC
>once|TRBV14|-|TRBJ2-5
CASSRGRAQETQYF
TGTGCCAGCAGCAGAGGCAGGGCCCAAGAGACCCAGTACTTC
>-|TRBV7-2|-|TRBJ2-7
CASSLEGVAPQYF
TGTGCCAGCAGCTTAGAGGGGGTGGCTCCTCAGTACTTC
>-|TRBV10-1|TRBD2|TRBJ2-3
CASSESVAGDMDTQYF
TGCGCCAGCAGTGAGTCTGTAGCGGGAGACATGGATACGCAGTATTTT
>-|TRBV28|TRBD2|TRBJ2-7
CASSPGTTSSYEQYF
TGTGCCAGCAGCCCCGGGACTACGAGCTCCTACGAGCAGTACTTC
>-|TRBV11-2|TRBD1|TRBJ2-5
CASRRGRGRQETQYF
TGTGCCAGCAGAAGGGGGCGCGGGCGTCAAGAGACCCAGTACTTC
>-|TRBV21-1|-|TRBJ1-1
CASSKLGYMNTEAFF
TGTGCCAGCAGCAAGCTGGGCTATATGAACACTGAAGCTTTCTTT
>-|TRBV10-3|TRBD1|TRBJ2-3
CAISESGQGTDTQYF
TGTGCCATCAGTGAGTCAGGACAGGGGACAGATACGCAGTATTTT
>few|TRBV5-4|-|TRBJ1-1
CASSLTGSRTEAFF
TGTGCCAGCAGCTTGACAGGGAGTCGCACTGAAGCTTTCTTT
>-|TRBV5-4|TRBD1|TRBJ2-3
CASSSGWTGGDTQYF
TGTGCCAGCAGCTCCGGCTGGACAGGGGGAGATACGCAGTATTTT